Described below is a single T cell receptor beta chain sequence and its context. The V end was cut by 7 bases, the J end by 8 bases, with 23 bases between. This CDR3 has 15 amino acids. Per germline, CDR1 SNHLY and CDR2 FYNNEI. The record originates from a study of blood T cell repertoires in COVID-19. Study context: COVID-19 samples, acute and convalescent, were from the United States, Italy and Spain. Nucleic acid was either cDNA or gDNA, and it came from T cells, B-cell-depleted T cells, or PBMCs.

Participants came from about two dozen US areas, aged about 18 to 89 years. Which cohort a participant joined came from the clinical history participants gave. Repertoires were generated with immunoSEQ multiplex PCR, while TCRdb's copy carries only in-frame clones and drops some. The data hold under 450,000 clones, with about 90% observed a single time. The TCR sequence derives from a man aged 30-40 years who had recovered from COVID-19. The chain has TRBV2 and TRBJ1-2, with a tentative D call TRBD1 (6 bases). The sequencing sample was made of PBMCs or T cells enriched from blood (not recorded which). CDR3 protein: CASTGTRQGTGGYTF. CDR3 DNA sequence: TGTGCCAGCACAGGAACCCGTCAGGGGACGGGCGGCTACACCTTC.